Listed below are T cell receptor beta chains from one sample, sequenced in a study of T-cell reconstitution after alpha-beta-depleted transplantation in children. TCRdb called the PCR reads again in MiXCR, with one record for every CDR3 protein. This sample has several thousand distinct CDR3 sequences, with 10% to 15% found just once. The sample consisted of PBMCs, mostly from graft donor cells, taken 60 days after TCRalphabeta/CD19-depleted stem cell transplant. The origin of the receptors is a patient between 2 and 9 years old who had a stem cell transplant for inherited bone marrow failure, so the T cells may come from the graft donor. The CDR3 runs from the conserved cysteine through the conserved F or W. Each record gives: J gene, V gene, CDR3 length, clone size, D gene, CDR3 protein, CDR3 DNA. The D gene is left open where the match is weak. Rows give clone size only sometimes, using once, few, many, or a class for an expanded clone.

j_call: TRBJ2-1; v_call: TRBV28; cdr3_length: 19; clone_size: many; d_call: .; cdr3_aa: CASSKRVGRRWSSYNEQFF; cdr3_nt: TGTGCCAGCAGTAAGCGTGTAGGACGACGCTGGAGCTCCTACAATGAGCAGTTCTTC
j_call: TRBJ2-7; v_call: TRBV5-8; cdr3_length: 16; clone_size: many; d_call: .; cdr3_aa: CASPTVPKTRERKQYF; cdr3_nt: TGTGCCAGCCCAACGGTCCCCAAAACCAGGGAGAGAAAGCAGTACTTC
j_call: TRBJ2-7; v_call: TRBV18; cdr3_length: 14; clone_size: medium-sized; d_call: .; cdr3_aa: CASSSRQSSYEQYF; cdr3_nt: TGTGCCAGCTCATCGAGACAGAGCTCCTACGAGCAGTACTTC
j_call: TRBJ2-1; v_call: TRBV7-9; cdr3_length: 15; clone_size: many; d_call: TRBD2; cdr3_aa: CASSLPGGSYNEQFF; cdr3_nt: TGTGCCAGCAGCTTACCGGGGGGCTCCTACAATGAGCAGTTCTTC
j_call: TRBJ2-5; v_call: TRBV5-1; cdr3_length: 14; clone_size: many; d_call: TRBD2; cdr3_aa: CASSFNEAGEAQYF; cdr3_nt: TGCGCCAGCAGCTTCAACGAAGCGGGAGAGGCCCAGTACTTC
j_call: TRBJ2-5; v_call: TRBV10-3; cdr3_length: 11; clone_size: .; d_call: .; cdr3_aa: CAIRRDETQYF; cdr3_nt: TGTGCCATCAGGAGGGATGAGACCCAGTACTTC
j_call: TRBJ2-7; v_call: TRBV6-2/TRBV6-3; cdr3_length: 12; clone_size: many; d_call: .; cdr3_aa: CASSYWGYEQYF; cdr3_nt: TGTGCCAGCAGTTACTGGGGATACGAGCAGTACTTC
j_call: TRBJ1-1; v_call: TRBV12-3/TRBV12-4; cdr3_length: 9; clone_size: many; d_call: .; cdr3_aa: CASRGSAFF; cdr3_nt: TGTGCCAGCAGGGGGTCGGCTTTCTTT
j_call: TRBJ2-2; v_call: TRBV5-1; cdr3_length: 15; clone_size: many; d_call: TRBD2; cdr3_aa: CASSLGLAATGELFF; cdr3_nt: TGCGCCAGCAGCTTGGGACTAGCGGCCACCGGGGAGCTGTTTTTT
j_call: TRBJ2-5; v_call: TRBV7-2; cdr3_length: 16; clone_size: many; d_call: TRBD2; cdr3_aa: CASSLLLAGGPKTQYF; cdr3_nt: TGTGCCAGCAGCTTACTACTAGCGGGGGGGCCCAAGACCCAGTACTTC
j_call: TRBJ2-3; v_call: TRBV6-1; cdr3_length: 15; clone_size: many; d_call: .; cdr3_aa: CASKSGASGTDTQYF; cdr3_nt: TGTGCCAGCAAATCCGGGGCTAGCGGCACAGATACGCAGTATTTT
j_call: TRBJ2-1; v_call: TRBV20-1; cdr3_length: 13; clone_size: many; d_call: .; cdr3_aa: CSASGRPYNEQFF; cdr3_nt: TGCAGTGCTAGCGGGCGGCCGTACAATGAGCAGTTCTTC
j_call: TRBJ2-5; v_call: TRBV5-1; cdr3_length: 12; clone_size: many; d_call: .; cdr3_aa: CASSLVRETQYF; cdr3_nt: TGCGCCAGCAGCTTGGTCCGGGAGACCCAGTACTTC
j_call: TRBJ2-7; v_call: TRBV4-2; cdr3_length: 14; clone_size: many; d_call: .; cdr3_aa: CASSLADRAYEQYF; cdr3_nt: TGTGCCAGCAGCCTAGCGGACAGAGCCTACGAGCAGTACTTC
j_call: TRBJ1-2; v_call: TRBV19; cdr3_length: 12; clone_size: many; d_call: .; cdr3_aa: CASSIPGYGYTF; cdr3_nt: TGTGCCAGTAGTATCCCCGGGTATGGCTACACCTTC
j_call: TRBJ1-2; v_call: TRBV28; cdr3_length: 12; clone_size: .; d_call: TRBD1; cdr3_aa: CASKRQGSGYTF; cdr3_nt: TGTGCCAGCAAACGACAGGGGTCTGGCTACACCTTC
j_call: TRBJ2-1; v_call: TRBV20-1; cdr3_length: 14; clone_size: many; d_call: TRBD2; cdr3_aa: CSASKAGGYNEQFF; cdr3_nt: TGCAGTGCTAGCAAAGCGGGAGGCTACAATGAGCAGTTCTTC
j_call: TRBJ2-3; v_call: TRBV24-1; cdr3_length: 17; clone_size: .; d_call: TRBD2; cdr3_aa: CATSDSRTSGSTDTQYF; cdr3_nt: TGTGCCACCAGTGATAGCAGGACTAGCGGGAGCACAGATACGCAGTATTTT
j_call: TRBJ2-2; v_call: TRBV5-5; cdr3_length: 19; clone_size: many; d_call: TRBD1; cdr3_aa: CASSFHFRGPPIGTGELFF; cdr3_nt: TGTGCCAGCAGCTTCCACTTCAGGGGGCCTCCGATCGGCACCGGGGAGCTGTTTTTT
j_call: TRBJ1-6; v_call: TRBV5-6; cdr3_length: 15; clone_size: many; d_call: .; cdr3_aa: CASSLGGFHNSPLHF; cdr3_nt: TGTGCCAGCAGCTTGGGGGGATTCCATAATTCACCCCTCCACTTT
j_call: TRBJ1-5; v_call: TRBV7-6; cdr3_length: 18; clone_size: many; d_call: .; cdr3_aa: CASSLSWGGGKSNQPQHF; cdr3_nt: TGTGCCAGCAGCTTATCGTGGGGGGGGGGAAAAAGCAATCAGCCCCAGCATTTT
j_call: TRBJ2-1; v_call: TRBV5-2; cdr3_length: 14; clone_size: .; d_call: .; cdr3_aa: CARGLGLAGVEQFF; cdr3_nt: TGTGCCAGGGGCCTCGGGCTAGCGGGAGTGGAGCAGTTCTTC
j_call: TRBJ2-5; v_call: TRBV7-9; cdr3_length: 17; clone_size: many; d_call: TRBD2; cdr3_aa: CASPGTSGRHSQETQYF; cdr3_nt: TGTGCCAGCCCTGGGACTAGCGGGAGGCATTCCCAAGAGACCCAGTACTTC
j_call: TRBJ2-3; v_call: TRBV7-7; cdr3_length: 13; clone_size: many; d_call: .; cdr3_aa: CASSLSRADTQYF; cdr3_nt: TGTGCCAGCAGCTTATCAAGGGCAGATACGCAGTATTTT
j_call: TRBJ1-1; v_call: TRBV12-3/TRBV12-4; cdr3_length: 14; clone_size: many; d_call: .; cdr3_aa: CASSSRPGNTEAFF; cdr3_nt: TGTGCCAGCAGTTCCAGGCCGGGGAACACTGAAGCTTTCTTT
j_call: TRBJ2-5; v_call: TRBV6-1; cdr3_length: 15; clone_size: .; d_call: TRBD2; cdr3_aa: CAGRISGGRQETQYF; cdr3_nt: TGTGCCGGCAGGATTAGCGGGGGAAGGCAAGAGACCCAGTACTTC
j_call: TRBJ1-2; v_call: TRBV6-7; cdr3_length: 13; clone_size: many; d_call: TRBD1; cdr3_aa: CASRETGDYGYTF; cdr3_nt: TGTGCCAGCAGAGAGACAGGGGACTATGGCTACACCTTC
j_call: TRBJ2-7; v_call: TRBV6-1; cdr3_length: 15; clone_size: many; d_call: .; cdr3_aa: CASRGYSDGPYEQYF; cdr3_nt: TGTGCCAGCAGGGGCTACTCGGACGGGCCCTACGAGCAGTACTTC
j_call: TRBJ2-1; v_call: TRBV4-2; cdr3_length: 15; clone_size: many; d_call: TRBD2; cdr3_aa: CASSPSGRAYNEQFF; cdr3_nt: TGTGCCAGCAGCCCGAGCGGGAGGGCCTACAATGAGCAGTTCTTC
j_call: TRBJ2-1; v_call: TRBV28; cdr3_length: 15; clone_size: .; d_call: .; cdr3_aa: CASRPGHPYYNEQFF; cdr3_nt: TGTGCCAGCAGGCCGGGACACCCCTACTACAATGAGCAGTTCTTC
j_call: TRBJ2-7; v_call: TRBV20-1; cdr3_length: 11; clone_size: many; d_call: .; cdr3_aa: CSATSAYEQYF; cdr3_nt: TGCAGTGCTACTAGCGCCTACGAGCAGTACTTC
j_call: TRBJ2-7; v_call: TRBV7-2; cdr3_length: 18; clone_size: medium-sized; d_call: TRBD2; cdr3_aa: CASSPRRRHSSGGSEQYF; cdr3_nt: TGTGCCAGCAGCCCCCGACGTCGCCATTCTAGCGGGGGGTCGGAGCAGTACTTC